The next 2 T cell receptor beta chains were all read from a single sample in a study of blood T cells in healthy people across ages. With a J-beta primer mix and a sample-barcoded 5' primer, a second PCR ran about 7 to 12 cycles. A single record per CDR3 protein comes from TCRdb applying MiXCR to the 5' RACE reads. The repertoire holds over 500,000 distinct CDR3 sequences, with roughly half as singletons. The sequencing sample was made of blood. Receptor source: a woman of 80 years or more in good health.

This clonotype came up many times. The J gene is TRBJ1-6, the V gene TRBV20-1; perhaps TRBD1 as D (6 bases). Germline V gene lookup returns CDR1 DFQATT and CDR2 SNEGSKA (reference sequence). CDR3 length: 14 amino acids. V lost 7 bases and J 9 bases, leaving 19 bases between the germline ends. For the CDR3, the DNA is TGCAGTGGCAAGGTTGGGGGCGGTGGTTCACCCCTCCACTTT. Translating it yields CSGKVGGGGSPLHF.

As for this clonotype: A much larger clone sits a single nucleotide away, making a read error possible. The chain has TRBV20-1 and TRBJ2-5; a weak D match, TRBD2 (5 bases). The CDR3 sequence is 14 residues long. V was shortened by 2 bases and J by 5 bases, with 15 bases between the two germline ends. CDR1 and CDR2 (germline): DFQATT, SNEGSKA (reference sequence). The CDR3 nucleotides are TGCAGTGCTAGACGCTCTGGAGGCGGGGAGACCCAGTACTTC. Protein: CSARRSGGGETQYF.